The clone carrying this T cell receptor (beta chain) was found a few times. The CDR3 covers 14 residues. The germline V gene has CDR1 LNHNV and CDR2 YYDKDF (reference sequence). The ends were cut back, 5 bases at V and 7 bases at J, with 17 bases in the middle. The sample comes from a study of T-cell reconstitution after alpha-beta-depleted transplantation in children. For TCRbeta, the library was prepared with unique molecular identifiers. Via MiXCR, TCRdb re-called the PCR reads, giving one row per CDR3 protein. The table shows 500,000 or so distinct CDR3 sequences, with approximately 30% occurring only once.

The source of this sequence is a human donor who donated a stem cell graft to a child with aplastic anemia. Source: PBMCs from the stem cell graft donor, taken from the stem cell graft. V gene TRBV15 combines with J gene TRBJ1-2; D possibly corresponds to TRBD1 (5 bases). The CDR3 region has the DNA TGTGCCACCAGCCCACGAGCAGGGTCGGGTGGCTACACCTTC. Translating gives CATSPRAGSGGYTF.